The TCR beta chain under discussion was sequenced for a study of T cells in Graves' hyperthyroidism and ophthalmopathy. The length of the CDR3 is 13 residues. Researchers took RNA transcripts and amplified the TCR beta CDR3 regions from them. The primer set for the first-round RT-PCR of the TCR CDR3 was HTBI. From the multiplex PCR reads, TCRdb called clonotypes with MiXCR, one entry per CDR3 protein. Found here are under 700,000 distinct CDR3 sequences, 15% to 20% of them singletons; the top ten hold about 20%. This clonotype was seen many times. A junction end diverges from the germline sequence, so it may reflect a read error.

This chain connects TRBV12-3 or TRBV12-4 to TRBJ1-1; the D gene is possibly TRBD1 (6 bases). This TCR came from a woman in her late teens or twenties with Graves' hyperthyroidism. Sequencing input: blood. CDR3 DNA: TGTGCCAGCAGCCAGGGGAAGAACTCTGAAGCTTTCTTT. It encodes CASSQGKNSEAFF.